This T cell receptor (beta chain) was recorded in a study of OX40 agonist ivuxolimab in advanced cancers. Study summary: At around 81% male, the cohort had a mean age of 60 years, ranging from about 20 to 79. Of the patients, three showed partial responses, one with hepatocellular carcinoma and two with cutaneous melanoma.

This clone has just one count. Measured with immunoSEQ multiplex PCR; TCRdb has only the in-frame clones, and not every one. The sample shows approximately 46,000 clones, about 80% of them seen only once. Material: CD4+ or CD8+ T cells sorted from blood, obtained in a trial of the OX40 agonist ivuxolimab. The clonotype comes from an adult with an advanced solid tumor such as melanoma, head and neck, liver or kidney cancer.

For the CDR3, the DNA is TGCGCCAGCAGCTTGGACAGCGTCGGAAACACCATATATTTT. The encoded protein is CASSLDSVGNTIYF. This chain joins TRBV5-1 and TRBJ1-3; no reliable D call. Trimming left V 0 bases short and J 4 bases short, with 8 bases between. The CDR3 sequence is 14 residues long. Germline V gives CDR1 SGHRS, CDR2 YFSETQ.